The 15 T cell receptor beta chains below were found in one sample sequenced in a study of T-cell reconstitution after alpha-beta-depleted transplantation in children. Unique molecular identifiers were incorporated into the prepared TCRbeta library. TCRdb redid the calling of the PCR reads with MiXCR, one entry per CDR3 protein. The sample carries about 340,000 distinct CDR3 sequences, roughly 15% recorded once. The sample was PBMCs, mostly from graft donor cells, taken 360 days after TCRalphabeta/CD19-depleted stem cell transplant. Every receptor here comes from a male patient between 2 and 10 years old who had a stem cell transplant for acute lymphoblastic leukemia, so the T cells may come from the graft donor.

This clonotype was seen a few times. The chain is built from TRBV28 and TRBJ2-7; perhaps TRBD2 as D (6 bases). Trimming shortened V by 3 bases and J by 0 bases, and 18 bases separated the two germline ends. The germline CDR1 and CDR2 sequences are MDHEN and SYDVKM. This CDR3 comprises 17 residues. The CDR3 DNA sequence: TGTGCCAGCAGTTTTGGGGCGGGACTCTTGAGCTCCTACGAGCAGTACTTC. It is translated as CASSFGAGLLSSYEQYF. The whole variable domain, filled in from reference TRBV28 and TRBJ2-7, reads DVKVTQSSRYLVKRTGEKVFLECVQDMDHENMFWYRQDPGLGLRLIYFSYDVKMKEKGDIPEGYSVSREKKERFSLILESASTNQTSMYLCASSFGAGLLSSYEQYFGPGTRLTVT.

The CDR3 sequence: CSARSYRGHETQYF. The CDR3 DNA reads as TGCAGTGCTAGATCATACAGGGGGCACGAGACCCAGTACTTC. V usage is TRBV20-1 and J usage is TRBJ2-5, with 9 bases fitting TRBD1. V trimming: 2 bases; J trimming: 5 bases; junction bases outside the gene matches: 6. Germline CDR1 and CDR2: DFQATT and SNEGSKA (reference sequence). The CDR3 is 14 residues long.

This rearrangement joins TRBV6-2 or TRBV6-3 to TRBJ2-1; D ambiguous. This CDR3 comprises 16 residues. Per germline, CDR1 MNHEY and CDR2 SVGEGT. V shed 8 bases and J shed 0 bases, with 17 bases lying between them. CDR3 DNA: TGTGCCAGCTGCCTGTCTGGGTGGGGCTCCTACAATGAGCAGTTCTTC. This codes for CASCLSGWGSYNEQFF.

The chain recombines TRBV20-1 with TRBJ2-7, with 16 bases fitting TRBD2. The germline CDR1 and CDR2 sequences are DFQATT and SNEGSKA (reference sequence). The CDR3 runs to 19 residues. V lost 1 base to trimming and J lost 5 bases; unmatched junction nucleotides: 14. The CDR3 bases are TGCAGTGCTAGAGCCATAGGGTCCCCGGGACTAGCGGGAGGGAACGAGCAGTACTTC. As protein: CSARAIGSPGLAGGNEQYF.

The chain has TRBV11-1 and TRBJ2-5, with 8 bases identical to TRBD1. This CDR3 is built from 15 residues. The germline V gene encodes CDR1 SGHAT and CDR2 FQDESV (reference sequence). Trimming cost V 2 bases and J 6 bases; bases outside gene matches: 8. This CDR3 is CASSLTGRGRQTQYF. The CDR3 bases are TGTGCCAGCAGCTTAACGGGCAGGGGGCGTCAGACCCAGTACTTC.

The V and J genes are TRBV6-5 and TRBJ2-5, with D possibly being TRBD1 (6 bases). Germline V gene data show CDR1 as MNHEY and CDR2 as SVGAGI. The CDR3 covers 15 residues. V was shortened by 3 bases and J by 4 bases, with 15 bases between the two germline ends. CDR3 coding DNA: TGTGCCAGCAGTTATCGCAGGGGTCGGATAGAGACCCAGTACTTC. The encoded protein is CASSYRRGRIETQYF.

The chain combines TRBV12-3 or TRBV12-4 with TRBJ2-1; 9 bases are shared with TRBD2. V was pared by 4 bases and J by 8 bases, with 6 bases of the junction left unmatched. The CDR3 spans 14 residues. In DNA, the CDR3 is TGTGCCAGCAGTTCTGGACTAGCGATCGATGAGCAGTTCTTC. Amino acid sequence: CASSSGLAIDEQFF.

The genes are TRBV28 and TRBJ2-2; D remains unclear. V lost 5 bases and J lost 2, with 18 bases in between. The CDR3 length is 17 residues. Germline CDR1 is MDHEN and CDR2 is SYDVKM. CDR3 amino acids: CASSPFGSILNTGELFF. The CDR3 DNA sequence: TGTGCCAGCAGTCCGTTCGGATCTATCCTCAACACCGGGGAGCTGTTTTTT.

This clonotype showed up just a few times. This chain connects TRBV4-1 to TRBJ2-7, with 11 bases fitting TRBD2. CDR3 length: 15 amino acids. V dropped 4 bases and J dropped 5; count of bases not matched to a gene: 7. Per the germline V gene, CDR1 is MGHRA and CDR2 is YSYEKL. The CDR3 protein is CASSLLAGVDNEQYF. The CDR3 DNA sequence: TGCGCCAGCAGCCTACTAGCGGGAGTAGATAACGAGCAGTACTTC.

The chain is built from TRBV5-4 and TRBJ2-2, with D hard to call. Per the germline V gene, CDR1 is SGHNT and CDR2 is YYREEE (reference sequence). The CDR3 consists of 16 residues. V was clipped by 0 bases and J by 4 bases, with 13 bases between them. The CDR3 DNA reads TGTGCCAGCAGCTTGGGGCTCCTCGCCCTCACCGGGGAGCTGTTTTTT. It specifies CASSLGLLALTGELFF. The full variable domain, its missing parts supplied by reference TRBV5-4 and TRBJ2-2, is ETGVTQSPTHLIKTRGQQVTLRCSSQSGHNTVSWYQQALGQGPQFIFQYYREEENGRGNFPPRFSGLQFPNYSSELNVNALELDDSALYLCASSLGLLALTGELFFGEGSRLTVL.

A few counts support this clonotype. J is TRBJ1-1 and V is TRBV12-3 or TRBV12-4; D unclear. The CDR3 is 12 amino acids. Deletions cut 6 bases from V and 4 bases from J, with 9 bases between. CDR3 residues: CASSPVATEAFF. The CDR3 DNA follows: TGTGCCAGCAGCCCCGTGGCCACTGAAGCTTTCTTT.

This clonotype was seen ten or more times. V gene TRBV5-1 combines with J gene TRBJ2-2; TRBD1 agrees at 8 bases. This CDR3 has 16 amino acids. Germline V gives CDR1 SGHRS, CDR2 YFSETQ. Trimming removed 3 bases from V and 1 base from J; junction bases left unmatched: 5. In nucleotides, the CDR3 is TGCGCCAGCAGCTCTCAGGGGGCGGTGAACACCGGGGAGCTGTTTTTT. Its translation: CASSSQGAVNTGELFF.

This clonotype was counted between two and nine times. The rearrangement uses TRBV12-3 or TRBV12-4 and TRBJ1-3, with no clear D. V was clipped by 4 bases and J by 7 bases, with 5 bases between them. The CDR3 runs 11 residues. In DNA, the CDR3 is TGTGCCAGCAGTTATCGGAACACCATATATTTT. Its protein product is CASSYRNTIYF.

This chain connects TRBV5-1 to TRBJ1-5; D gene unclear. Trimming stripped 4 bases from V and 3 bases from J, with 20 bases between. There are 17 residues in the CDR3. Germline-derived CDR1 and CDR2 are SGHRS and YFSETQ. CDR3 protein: CASSPSPSETYNQPQHF. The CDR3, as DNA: TGCGCCAGCAGCCCCTCCCCCTCGGAAACCTACAATCAGCCCCAGCATTTT. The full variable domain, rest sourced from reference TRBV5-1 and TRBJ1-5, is KAGVTQTPRYLIKTRGQQVTLSCSPISGHRSVSWYQQTPGQGLQFLFEYFSETQRNKGNFPGRFSGRQFSNSRSEMNVSTLELGDSALYLCASSPSPSETYNQPQHFGDGTRLSIL.

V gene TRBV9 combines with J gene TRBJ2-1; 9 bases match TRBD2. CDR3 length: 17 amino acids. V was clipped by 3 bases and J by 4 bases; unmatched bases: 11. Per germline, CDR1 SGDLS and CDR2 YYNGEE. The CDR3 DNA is TGTGCCAGCAGCGCCTGGACTAGCGAGGCGGGATACAATGAGCAGTTCTTC. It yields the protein CASSAWTSEAGYNEQFF. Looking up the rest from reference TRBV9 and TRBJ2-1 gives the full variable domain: DSGVTQTPKHLITATGQRVTLRCSPRSGDLSVYWYQQSLDQGLQFLIQYYNGEERAKGNILERFSAQQFPDLHSELNLSSLELGDSALYFCASSAWTSEAGYNEQFFGPGTRLTVL.